This TCR beta chain was obtained from a study of blood T cell repertoires in COVID-19. As for the study in general: PBMCs, B-cell-depleted T cells, or T cells provided the cDNA or gDNA that made up the material.

Only in-frame clones appear in the TCRdb table, and some are missing; sequencing was by immunoSEQ multiplex PCR. This table holds approximately 250,000 clones, 88% found once. The CDR3 is 15 amino acids. This clone was counted a single time. Material: PBMCs or T cells enriched from blood (not recorded which). This sequence joins TRBV21-1 and TRBJ1-2; the table names TRBD1, a call not compared with the DNA. TRBV21-1 is reported as a pseudogene. The origin of this receptor is a woman aged 40 to 50 with acute COVID-19. The chain's CDR3 is CASSKGLDTNYGYTF. CDR3 coding DNA: TGTGCCAGCAGCAAAGGGTTAGACACAAACTATGGCTACACCTTC.